A selection of T cell receptor beta chains follows, all from one sample in a study of blood T cells in healthy people across ages. One entry per CDR3 protein results from TCRdb running MiXCR on the 5' RACE reads. The repertoire holds over 450,000 distinct CDR3 sequences, with about 25% as singletons. These data were also filed under a second study, of T cells of mothers and their children.

Sequenced: blood. The receptors stem from a boy between 5 and 17 years old in good health. Both conserved end residues are part of each CDR3. A D gene is named only where the DNA matches it firmly. Rows give clone size only sometimes, using once, few, many, or a class for an expanded clone.

- TRBD2 TRBJ2-3 TRBV20-1 TGCAGTGCTTTTTTAGCGGGGGTCACCACAGATACGCCGTATTTT CSAFLAGVTTDTPYF
few - TRBJ1-4 TRBV9 TGTGCCAGCAGCCAAGAGGGAACTAATGAAAAACTGTTTTTT CASSQEGTNEKLFF
- TRBD1 TRBJ1-2 TRBV7-2 TGTGCCAGCAGCTTAGGGGCAGGGGGAAACTATGGCTACACCTTC CASSLGAGGNYGYTF
- - TRBJ2-2 TRBV12-3/TRBV12-4 TGTGCCAGCAGCCCGGCCCCAACGACCGGGGAGCTGTTTTTT CASSPAPTTGELFF
- - TRBJ2-2 TRBV4-1 TGCGCCAGCAGCCAAGGTGTTCAGGGGCTCACCGGGGAGCTGTTTTTT CASSQGVQGLTGELFF
many - TRBJ1-4 TRBV28 TGTGCCAGCAGCTTCCCAAATGAAAAACTGTTTTTT CASSFPNEKLFF
- - TRBJ1-4 TRBV15 TGTGCCACCAGCAGAAAAGTTGCAACTAATGAAAAACTGTTTTTT CATSRKVATNEKLFF
- - TRBJ2-5 TRBV15 TGTGCCACCAGCAGAGATAATGGGGGGACCCAGTACTTC CATSRDNGGTQYF
- - TRBJ2-7 TRBV15 TGTGCCACCAGCAGGGCCTCGGGGAGACTCTACGAGCAGTACTTC CATSRASGRLYEQYF
- TRBD2 TRBJ2-7 TRBV4-2 TGTGCCAGCAGCCAAGGCTCCGGGACTAGCGGGAGCGGGAACGAGCAGTACTTC CASSQGSGTSGSGNEQYF
- TRBD1 TRBJ1-2 TRBV29-1 TGCAGCGCCTTCGGGACAGGGGAATTAGGAGGCTACACCTTC CSAFGTGELGGYTF
- - TRBJ2-7 TRBV4-1 TGCGCCAGTAGCCAAGAAAAGATTGACGGCACCTACGAGCAGTACTTC CASSQEKIDGTYEQYF
many TRBD2 TRBJ2-1 TRBV4-3 TGCGCCAGCAGCCGGAGGACTAGCGGGGAACCATACAATGAGCAGTTCTTC CASSRRTSGEPYNEQFF
few - TRBJ2-6 TRBV7-9 TGTGCCAGCAGCTCCCAGGGGACTGGGGCCAACGTCCTGGCTTTC CASSSQGTGANVLAF
few TRBD2 TRBJ2-3 TRBV27 TGTGCCAGCAGTCCCACCGGGACTAGTGCAGATACGCAGTATTTT CASSPTGTSADTQYF
- - TRBJ2-7 TRBV5-1 TGCGCCAGCAGCTTTCTTCGGCCCAACGAGCAGTACTTC CASSFLRPNEQYF
few TRBD2 TRBJ2-7 TRBV24-1 TGTGCCACCAGTGATTCGGCGGGGGGCAGCTACGAGCAGTACTTC CATSDSAGGSYEQYF
- TRBD2 TRBJ2-3 TRBV27 TGTGCCAGCAGTTTAAGTGGGACTAGCTTGTTCCGCACAGATACGCAGTATTTT CASSLSGTSLFRTDTQYF
- - TRBJ1-1 TRBV5-1 TGCGCCAGCAGCAACACCAACACTGAAGCTTTCTTT CASSNTNTEAFF
few TRBD2 TRBJ2-1 TRBV5-1 TGCGCCAGCAGCCTAACTAGCGGGAGGGCCAATGAGCAGTTCTTC CASSLTSGRANEQFF
- TRBD1 TRBJ2-5 TRBV4-3 TGCGCCAGCAGCCAAGGTCCAATAGGGACAGACTCCCAAGAGACCCAGTACTTC CASSQGPIGTDSQETQYF
few - TRBJ1-1 TRBV2 TGTGCCAGCACCCAGGGAGGGCCCCGAGCTTTCTTT CASTQGGPRAFF
- - TRBJ2-1 TRBV9 TGTGCCAGCAGCCTAGGGACCAGTCGGGGCAATGAGCAGTTCTTC CASSLGTSRGNEQFF
few - TRBJ2-5 TRBV24-1 TGTGCCACCAGTGACTACCCAATTTTGGACCAAGAGACCCAGTACTTC CATSDYPILDQETQYF
few - TRBJ2-5 TRBV4-3 TGCGCCAGCAGCCCTATGTGGAGCCAACAAGAGACCCAGTACTTC CASSPMWSQQETQYF
few TRBD2 TRBJ2-4 TRBV28 TGTGCCAGCAGTTTTCCTTTCCCGGGACTAGCGGGGGAAGTTGGAGCCAAAAACATTCAGTACTTC CASSFPFPGLAGEVGAKNIQYF
few - TRBJ1-2 TRBV18 TGTGCCAGCTCACCACGGGCAGGACAGAGAATGGGACGCCCCTATGGCTACACCTTC CASSPRAGQRMGRPYGYTF
- TRBD1 TRBJ1-2 TRBV28 TGTGCCAGCAGTCCGGGGGACAGGGAGGGGTATGGCTACACCTTC CASSPGDREGYGYTF
few TRBD2 TRBJ2-2 TRBV11-2 TGTGCCAGCAGCGATGTGACTAGCGAGAACACCGGGGAGCTGTTTTTT CASSDVTSENTGELFF
few TRBD1 TRBJ2-4 TRBV7-9 TGTGCCAGCAGCCGAACAGGGGACATTCAGTACTTC CASSRTGDIQYF
- - TRBJ2-1 TRBV10-3 TGTGCCATCGGCCTTGGCGGAAGCTCCTACAATGAGCAGTTCTTC CAIGLGGSSYNEQFF
once - TRBJ2-1 TRBV20-1 TGCAGTGCTAGAGCCCCCATCCAACTAGTGCCGAACCGCAATGAGCAGTTCTTC CSARAPIQLVPNRNEQFF
- TRBD1 TRBJ2-7 TRBV19 TGTGCCAGCGGACAGGGGACCTACGAGCAGTACTTC CASGQGTYEQYF
- - TRBJ2-5 TRBV7-2 TGTGCCAGCAGCGGGCGCTCCGGGACCAGCCAAGAGACCCAGTACTTC CASSGRSGTSQETQYF
few - TRBJ2-3 TRBV7-9 TGTGCCAGCAGCTACCGAGAGGTTACGCAGTATTTT CASSYREVTQYF
few - TRBJ2-2 TRBV7-6 TGTGCCAGCAGCTTAGGACGGAGGAGGGACACCGGGGAGCTGTTTTTT CASSLGRRRDTGELFF
- - TRBJ1-1 TRBV20-1 TGCAGTGCTAGAGTCCCGGACCGTAACACTGAAGCTTTCTTT CSARVPDRNTEAFF
few - TRBJ2-1 TRBV7-9 TGTGCCAGCAGCTTAGGGGAATGGAGCTCCTACAATGAGCAGTTCTTC CASSLGEWSSYNEQFF
- - TRBJ2-1 TRBV7-8 TGTGCCAGCAGCCCCCGGGTGCTAGCTGTAAGGAATGAGCAGTTCTTC CASSPRVLAVRNEQFF
few - TRBJ2-7 TRBV7-2 TGTGCCAGCAGCCCACGGAGACAGATCTCTACGAGCTGGGTAGGCTGGCAGTACTTC CASSPRRQISTSWVGWQYF
few TRBD1 TRBJ2-7 TRBV4-3 TGCGCCAGCAGCCCGTCACAGGGGCACGAGCAGTACTTC CASSPSQGHEQYF
once - TRBJ2-7 TRBV7-9 TGTGCCAGCAGCTTAGCGCTCTCGTCCCTCGAGCAGTACTTC CASSLALSSLEQYF
few TRBD2 TRBJ2-7 TRBV9 TGTGCCAGCAGCCCCACGACTAGCGGGGGTTCCTACGAGCAGTACTTC CASSPTTSGGSYEQYF
- - TRBJ2-1 TRBV12-3/TRBV12-4 TGTGCCAGCAGTTCAGCTTATAGCTTTCCAACCAATGAGCAGTTCTTC CASSSAYSFPTNEQFF
- - TRBJ2-6 TRBV6-1 TGTGCCAGCAGTGAACGAGGGTCTGGGGCCAACGTCCTGACTTTC CASSERGSGANVLTF
many - TRBJ2-1 TRBV2 TGTGCCAGCAGTGAAACCGGGAGCTCCTACAATGAGCAGTTCTTC CASSETGSSYNEQFF
- TRBD1 TRBJ2-2 TRBV30 TGTGCCTGGAGAGGGGACAGGGACAGCGGGGAGCTGTTTTTT CAWRGDRDSGELFF
few - TRBJ1-3 TRBV4-3 TGCGCCAGCAGCCAGGAGAGGAAGATCTCTGGAAACACCATATATTTT CASSQERKISGNTIYF
many - TRBJ1-6 TRBV12-3/TRBV12-4 TGTGCCAGCAGCCTCGGACCGGCTAATTCACCCCTCCACTTT CASSLGPANSPLHF
- TRBD1 TRBJ2-7 TRBV4-3 TGCGCCAGCAGCCACGGGCGAGGACAGGGGAGGGACGAGCAGTACTTC CASSHGRGQGRDEQYF
few TRBD1 TRBJ1-5 TRBV2 TGTGCCGGATCCGGGACAGGGGGCAATCAGCCCCAGCATTTT CAGSGTGGNQPQHF
few - TRBJ1-1 TRBV28 TGTGCCAGCAGTTTTAACAGGGTGGTCATGAACACTGAAGCTTTCTTT CASSFNRVVMNTEAFF
- - TRBJ2-5 TRBV20-1 TGCAGTCCCCGCGGGGCTAGTAGGCCAGAAGAGACCCAGTACTTC CSPRGASRPEETQYF
many - TRBJ2-7 TRBV7-9 TGTGCCAGCAGCTTAGAGTTGGGCAGGTCCGGCTACGAGCAGTACTTC CASSLELGRSGYEQYF
few - TRBJ2-7 TRBV21-1 TGTGCCAGCAGCGGACGTAGCGGGAGGGTTAGATACGAGCAGTACTTC CASSGRSGRVRYEQYF
few TRBD2 TRBJ2-7 TRBV5-8 TGTGCCAGCGGTTCGGGGGGATGGCAGTACTTC CASGSGGWQYF
- - TRBJ1-5 TRBV4-1 TGCGCCAGCAGCCACTTTAGGTATCAGCCCCAGCATTTT CASSHFRYQPQHF
- - TRBJ1-2 TRBV28 TGTGCCAGCAGCCCCAATCAATATGGCTACACCTTC CASSPNQYGYTF